The clone carrying this TCR beta chain came up many times. Its antigen is unidentified. Breast cancer patients provided tissue from their axillary draining lymph nodes. TCRdb independently ran MiXCR on the multiplex PCR reads; one entry per CDR3 protein. The sample lists 150,000 to 200,000 distinct CDR3 sequences, around a third occurring once. This sample was taken from a study of breast tumors, draining lymph nodes, adjacent tissues. Findings of the study overall: Most tumor T cells seemingly derive from lymph node, then expand in tumor. Data only fit, rather than demonstrated, lymph node origin of most tumor T cells. Compared with lymph nodes, tumors were less diverse; compared with nontumor tissue, more.

The sequenced sample was axillary lymph node tissue. The clonotype comes from a female donor with breast cancer. Some clones in this sample may be carry-over from other donors' samples.

The CDR3 DNA follows: TGTGCCAGCAGTTTACCGACGGACAGGCGGCCCTACGAGCAGTACTTC. Translating gives CASSLPTDRRPYEQYF. The chain combines TRBV28 with TRBJ2-7, with 7 bases identical to TRBD1. CDR1 is MDHEN, CDR2 SYDVKM, per germline. The trim removed 2 bases at V and 2 bases at J, leaving 9 bases unmatched. The CDR3 has 16 amino acids.